This T cell receptor (beta chain) emerged from a study of blood T cells in healthy people across ages. In the study overall: Capturing about one barcoded beta molecule per two T cells was achieved by template switching.

Turning to this clonotype: Its target is not known.

Germline V gene sequence: CDR1 MRHNA, CDR2 SNTAGT. CDR3 length equals 14 residues. The V and J ends lost 9 bases and 4 bases, in that order; junction bases with no gene match: 8. Study observations and caveats: It was held that diversity estimates obtained from one million T cells represented underestimates.

Primers used in a second PCR of about 7 to 12 cycles were a sample-barcoded 5' primer and a J-beta primer mix. TCRdb itself ran the 5' RACE reads through MiXCR, one entry per CDR3 protein. The sample lists roughly 800,000 distinct CDR3 sequences; roughly 50% were seen once. The sample was blood. The rearrangement links TRBV6-4 to TRBJ2-3; 9 bases line up with TRBD2. This receptor was taken from a man aged 30 to 39 in good health. The CDR3 region is CASERLAAADTQYF. The CDR3 DNA follows: TGTGCCAGTGAACGACTAGCGGCGGCAGATACGCAGTATTTT.